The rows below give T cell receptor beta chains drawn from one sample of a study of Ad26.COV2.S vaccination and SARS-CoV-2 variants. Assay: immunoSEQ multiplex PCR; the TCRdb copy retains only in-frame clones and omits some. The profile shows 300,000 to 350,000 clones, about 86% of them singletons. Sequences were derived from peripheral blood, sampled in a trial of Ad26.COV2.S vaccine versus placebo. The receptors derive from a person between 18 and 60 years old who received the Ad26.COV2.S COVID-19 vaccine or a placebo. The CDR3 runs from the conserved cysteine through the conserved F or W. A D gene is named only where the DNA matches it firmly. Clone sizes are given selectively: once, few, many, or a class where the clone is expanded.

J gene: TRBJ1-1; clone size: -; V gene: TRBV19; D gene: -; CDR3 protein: CASKADANTEAFF; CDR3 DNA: TGTGCCAGTAAAGCCGATGCGAACACTGAAGCTTTCTTT
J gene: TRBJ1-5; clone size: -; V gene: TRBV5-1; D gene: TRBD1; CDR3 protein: CASSVGTDLNQPQHF; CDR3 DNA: TGCGCCAGCAGCGTAGGGACAGACCTAAATCAGCCCCAGCATTTT
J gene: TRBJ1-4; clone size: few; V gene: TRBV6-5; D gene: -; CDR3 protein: CASLEGGAGEKLFF; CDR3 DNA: TGTGCCAGCCTCGAAGGGGGGGCGGGTGAAAAACTGTTTTTT
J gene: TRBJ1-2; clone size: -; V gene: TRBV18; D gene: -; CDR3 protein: CASSPLVVGDGYTF; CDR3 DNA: TGTGCCAGCTCACCACTCGTCGTAGGGGATGGCTACACCTTC
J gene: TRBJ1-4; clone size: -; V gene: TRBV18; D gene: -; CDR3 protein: CASSRGGISTNEKLFF; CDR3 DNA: TGTGCCAGCTCGCGCGGGGGGATTTCAACTAATGAAAAACTGTTTTTT
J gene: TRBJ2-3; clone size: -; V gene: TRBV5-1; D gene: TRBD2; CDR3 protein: CASSRKLAVPTDTQYF; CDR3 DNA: TGCGCCAGCAGCCGTAAACTAGCGGTACCGACAGATACGCAGTATTTT
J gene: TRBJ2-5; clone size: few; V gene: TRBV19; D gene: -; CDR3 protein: CASSILGGEETQYF; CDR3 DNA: TGTGCCAGTAGTATTCTGGGCGGGGAAGAGACCCAGTACTTC
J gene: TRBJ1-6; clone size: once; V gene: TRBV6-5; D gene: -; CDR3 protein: CASSLRGNSPLHF; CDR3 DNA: TGTGCCAGCAGTTTGAGGGGTAATTCACCCCTCCACTTT
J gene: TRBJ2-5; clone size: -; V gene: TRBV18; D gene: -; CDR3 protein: CASSLISPETQYF; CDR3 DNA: TGTGCCAGCTCACTAATATCTCCAGAGACCCAGTACTTC
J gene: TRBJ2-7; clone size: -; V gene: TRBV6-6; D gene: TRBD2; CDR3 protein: CASRPREVGAGQYF; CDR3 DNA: TGTGCCAGCAGACCCCGGGAGGTCGGGGCAGGGCAGTACTTC
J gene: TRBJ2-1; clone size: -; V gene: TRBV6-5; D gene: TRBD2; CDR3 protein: CASSSRPTSGYNEQFF; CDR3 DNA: TGTGCCAGCAGTTCCCGCCCGACTAGCGGCTACAATGAGCAGTTCTTC
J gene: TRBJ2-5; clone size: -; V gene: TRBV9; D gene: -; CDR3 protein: CASSVWGTDQETQYF; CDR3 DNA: TGTGCCAGCAGCGTCTGGGGAACAGACCAAGAGACCCAGTACTTC
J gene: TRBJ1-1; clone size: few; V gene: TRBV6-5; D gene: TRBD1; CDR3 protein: CASTPDRGAPEAFF; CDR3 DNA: TGTGCCAGCACGCCGGACAGGGGAGCCCCTGAAGCTTTCTTT
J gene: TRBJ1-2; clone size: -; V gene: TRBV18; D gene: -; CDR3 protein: CASSENGYGYTF; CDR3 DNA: TGTGCCAGCTCAGAGAACGGCTATGGCTACACCTTC
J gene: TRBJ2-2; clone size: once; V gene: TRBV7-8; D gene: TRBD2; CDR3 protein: CASSLARGDSGGPNTGELFF; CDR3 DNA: TGTGCCAGCAGCTTAGCAAGGGGAGATAGCGGGGGGCCGAACACCGGGGAGCTGTTTTTT
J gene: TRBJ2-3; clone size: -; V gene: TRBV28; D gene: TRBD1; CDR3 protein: CASGTTGFIDTQYF; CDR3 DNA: TGTGCCAGCGGAACGACAGGGTTCATCGATACGCAGTATTTT